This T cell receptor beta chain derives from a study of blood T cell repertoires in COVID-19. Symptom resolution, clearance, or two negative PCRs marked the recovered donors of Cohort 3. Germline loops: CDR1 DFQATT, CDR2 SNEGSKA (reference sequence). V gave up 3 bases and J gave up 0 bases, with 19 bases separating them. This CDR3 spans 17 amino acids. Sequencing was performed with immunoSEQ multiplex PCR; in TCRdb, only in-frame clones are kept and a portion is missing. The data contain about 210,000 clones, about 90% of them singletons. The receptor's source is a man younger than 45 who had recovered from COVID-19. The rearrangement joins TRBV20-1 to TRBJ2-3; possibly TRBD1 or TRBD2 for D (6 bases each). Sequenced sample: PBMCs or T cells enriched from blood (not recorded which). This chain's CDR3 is CSASGGLTRGSTDTQYF. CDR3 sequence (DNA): TGCAGTGCTAGTGGGGGCTTGACTAGGGGAAGCACAGATACGCAGTATTTT.